This T cell receptor (beta chain) is from a study of CD8 T cells in Susac syndrome. High-throughput TCR beta sequencing covered peripheral CD8+ and CD4+ T cells. Random hexamers primed reverse transcription of 0.5 to 1 ug RNA. TCRdb analysed the immunoSEQ multiplex PCR reads with MiXCR anew, one entry per CDR3 protein. Of 150,000 to 250,000 distinct CDR3 sequences in the sample, roughly 96% were seen once. Germline-derived CDR1 and CDR2 are SQVTM and ANQGSEA. The CDR3 spans 13 residues. The V end lost 3 bases, the J end lost 0 bases, and 7 bases lay between the germline ends. The sample consisted of CD4+ T cells from PBMCs. V and J are TRBV29-1 and TRBJ2-3; D remains unclear. The receptor was isolated from a human donor with multiple sclerosis. The CDR3 loop is CSVDSTSTDTQYF. The DNA of the CDR3 is TGCAGCGTTGATTCTACAAGCACAGATACGCAGTATTTT.